One sample yielded the 24 T cell receptor beta chains listed below, sequenced in a study of shared clonotypes between healthy human individuals. Here immunoSEQ multiplex PCR was the method, and the copy in TCRdb shows in-frame clones only, minus some. The data contain about 110,000 clones, just over 65% of them singletons. The sequenced sample consisted of memory CD8+ T cells sorted from blood. Documented subset: CD45RO+ cells pooled with CCR7-negative TemRA cells. The receptors derive from a woman between 25 and 40 years old in good health.

The genes are TRBV19 and TRBJ1-1; D not certain. The CDR3 has 13 amino acids. In germline, CDR1 is LNHDA, CDR2 SQIVND (reference sequence). Between the trimmed V and J ends, which lost 3 bases and 1 base, there was a span of 6 bases. CDR3 sequence (DNA): TGTGCCAGTAGTATTTGGTCGAACACTGAAGCTTTCTTT. Protein sequence: CASSIWSNTEAFF.

V and J are TRBV27 and TRBJ2-7; D uncertain. V was clipped by 3 bases and J by 3 bases, with 12 bases between them. The CDR3 runs 14 residues. Germline V CDR1 and CDR2: MNHEY, SMNVEV (reference sequence). The CDR3 region has the DNA TGTGCCAGCAGTTTCCACCCCCCTATCTACGAGCAGTACTTC. It is translated as CASSFHPPIYEQYF.

This clone was observed at least ten times. The sample carries other DNA sequences with the same CDR3. This sequence joins TRBV19 and TRBJ2-1; D is perhaps TRBD1 (6 bases). CDR1 is LNHDA and CDR2 is SQIVND in the germline V gene (reference sequence). There are 13 residues in the CDR3. V was pared by 2 bases and J by 7 bases, with 9 bases between. CDR3 nucleotides: TGTGCCAGTAGTATATGGGGGCCGAATGAGCAGTTCTTC. The encoded protein is CASSIWGPNEQFF.

This chain joins TRBV7-8 and TRBJ1-5; 11 nucleotides match TRBD1. Unmatched junction bases numbered 10, after V lost 5 bases and J lost 4 bases. In germline, CDR1 is SGHVS, CDR2 FQNEAQ. The CDR3 totals 17 residues. CDR3 in DNA: TGTGCCAGCAGCACGGGACAGGGGGTTTCTGAGAATCAGCCCCAGCATTTT. Amino acid sequence: CASSTGQGVSENQPQHF.

This chain joins TRBV28 and TRBJ1-5, with D maybe TRBD1 (5 bases). The V and J ends lost 6 bases and 11 bases respectively, with 14 bases between them. Germline lookup yields CDR1 MDHEN and CDR2 SYDVKM. The CDR3 extends over 12 amino acids. The CDR3 reads CASSPQGFTQHF. The CDR3 DNA sequence: TGTGCCAGCAGCCCTCAGGGATTTACCCAGCATTTT. The whole variable domain, remainder taken from reference TRBV28 and TRBJ1-5, is DVKVTQSSRYLVKRTGEKVFLECVQDMDHENMFWYRQDPGLGLRLIYFSYDVKMKEKGDIPEGYSVSREKKERFSLILESASTNQTSMYLCASSPQGFTQHFGDGTRLSIL.

The J gene is TRBJ2-7, the V gene TRBV5-1; TRBD1 aligns across 8 bases. From germline, CDR1 is SGHRS and CDR2 YFSETQ. The CDR3 loop spans 14 amino acids. With 1 base clipped from V and 3 bases from J, the junction kept 3 bases outside the gene matches. DNA of the CDR3: TGCGCCAGCAGCTTGAGGACAGGGTTCTACGAGCAGTACTTC. Its protein is CASSLRTGFYEQYF.

The V gene is TRBV30, the J gene TRBJ2-1; 11 bases are shared with TRBD2. CDR1 is GTSNPN and CDR2 is SVGIG in the germline V gene (reference sequence). The CDR3 is made up of 15 amino acids. J was trimmed by 8 bases and V by 0 bases; bases with no gene match: 6. The CDR3 sequence is CAWSVVLAGAYEQFF. The CDR3 bases are TGTGCCTGGAGTGTGGTACTAGCGGGAGCCTATGAGCAGTTCTTC.

This clone was recorded only once. This CDR3 is CASSNPGQVTAFF. The CDR3 DNA is TGTGCCAGCAGTAATCCGGGACAGGTGACAGCTTTCTTT. This rearrangement joins TRBV6-5 to TRBJ1-1, with 8 bases identical to TRBD1. Looked up from germline, CDR1 is MNHEY and CDR2 is SVGAGI. The junction had 9 bases not matched to a gene; V was cut back by 5 bases and J by 10 bases. This CDR3 has 13 residues.

The sample holds many counts of this clone. The J gene is TRBJ2-1, the V gene TRBV6-1; 16 nucleotides align to TRBD2. Trimming at V came to 3 bases and at J to 9 bases, leaving 5 bases not matched to a gene. CDR3 size: 16 residues. Germline V gives CDR1 MNHNS, CDR2 SASEGT. In DNA, the CDR3 is TGTGCCAGCAGTGACTTGGGACTAGCGGGAGGGGGTGAGCAGTTCTTC. This encodes CASSDLGLAGGGEQFF.

The gene calls are TRBV11-2 and TRBJ2-7, with a weak D call TRBD2 (5 bases). The CDR3 contains 16 residues. The V gene's germline CDR1 is SGHAT and CDR2 FQNNGV. Between the trimmed V and J ends, which lost 0 bases and 0 bases, there was a span of 12 bases. The CDR3 DNA follows: TGTGCCAGCAGCTTAGAGGGGAGTTGGTCCTCCTACGAGCAGTACTTC. Translated, it gives CASSLEGSWSSYEQYF.

The chain joins TRBV7-6 to TRBJ2-3; 12 bases fit TRBD2. The trim removed 4 bases at V and 3 bases at J, leaving 8 bases unmatched. This CDR3 has 17 amino acids. The germline gives CDR1 SGHVS, CDR2 FNYEAQ. DNA for the CDR3: TGTGCCAGCAGCTCCCAGACTAGCGGGAGAAAGACAGATACGCAGTATTTT. Translated: CASSSQTSGRKTDTQYF. Drawing the rest from reference TRBV7-6 and TRBJ2-3, the complete variable domain is GAGVSQSPRYKVTKRGQDVALRCDPISGHVSLYWYRQALGQGPEFLTYFNYEAQQDKSGLPNDRFSAERPEGSISTLTIQRTEQRDSAMYRCASSSQTSGRKTDTQYFGPGTRLTVL.

This chain joins TRBV27 and TRBJ2-7; 11 nucleotides align to TRBD2. CDR1 is MNHEY, CDR2 SMNVEV, per germline (reference sequence). The CDR3 totals 15 residues. The J segment lost 2 bases and the V segment lost 4 bases, leaving 4 bases of the junction unmatched. CDR3 sequence (DNA): TGTGCCAGCAGTTCACTAGCGGGAGTCCCCTACGAGCAGTACTTC. Residues: CASSSLAGVPYEQYF.

V is TRBV11-2 and J is TRBJ2-7; D perhaps matches TRBD2 (5 bases). CDR1 SGHAT and CDR2 FQNNGV come from the germline V gene. V was trimmed by 3 bases and J by 5 bases, leaving 14 bases between them. CDR3 size: 14 residues. This chain's CDR3 is CASSFSPGSHEQYF. Here the CDR3 DNA reads TGTGCCAGCAGCTTTTCTCCGGGAAGCCACGAGCAGTACTTC.

The rearrangement joins TRBV7-9 to TRBJ2-3; no reliable D call. Trimming removed 4 bases at V and 3 bases at J, with 2 bases between. Germline CDR1 is SEHNR and CDR2 is FQNEAQ (reference sequence). The CDR3 extends over 11 amino acids. CDR3 in DNA: TGTGCCAGCAGCTGGACAGATACGCAGTATTTT. It encodes CASSWTDTQYF.

This chain uses TRBV5-4 with TRBJ2-3; possible D gene TRBD1, 5 bases. This CDR3 spans 16 amino acids. Per germline, CDR1 SGHNT and CDR2 YYREEE (reference sequence). V was pared by 4 bases and J by 4 bases, with 19 bases between. CDR3 in DNA: TGTGCCAGCAGCCAGCCCGTGGGCAGGGCCCCAGATACGCAGTATTTT. It encodes CASSQPVGRAPDTQYF.

This clone was recorded many times. This chain links TRBV6-1 with TRBJ1-5, with a weak D call TRBD1 (6 bases). Per the germline V gene, CDR1 is MNHNS and CDR2 is SASEGT. The V end lost 1 base, the J end lost 6 bases, and 13 bases lay between the germline ends. This CDR3 spans 15 amino acids. The CDR3 region is CASSEEAGAGQPQHF. CDR3 nucleotide sequence: TGTGCCAGCAGTGAAGAAGCGGGGGCGGGTCAGCCCCAGCATTTT.

The chain couples TRBV27 to TRBJ2-3; 13 nucleotides agree with TRBD2. The CDR3 sequence is 19 residues long. CDR1 is MNHEY, CDR2 SMNVEV, per germline (reference sequence). With 3 bases clipped from V and 0 bases from J, the junction kept 9 bases outside the gene matches. In DNA, the CDR3 is TGTGCCAGCAGTTTTAGAGCCGGGACTAGCGGGACTAGCACAGATACGCAGTATTTT. Translation gives CASSFRAGTSGTSTDTQYF.

The CDR3 region is CASTWVDAPSGNTIYF. Written as DNA, the CDR3 is TGTGCCAGCACCTGGGTGGACGCACCATCCGGAAACACCATATATTTT. This rearrangement joins TRBV28 to TRBJ1-3; no reliable D call. In germline, CDR1 is MDHEN, CDR2 SYDVKM. The CDR3 spans 16 residues. The V and J ends lost 7 bases and 4 bases respectively, with 20 bases between them. Complete variable domain (other parts from reference TRBV28 and TRBJ1-3): DVKVTQSSRYLVKRTGEKVFLECVQDMDHENMFWYRQDPGLGLRLIYFSYDVKMKEKGDIPEGYSVSREKKERFSLILESASTNQTSMYLCASTWVDAPSGNTIYFGEGSWLTVV.

This clone was seen ten or more times. This chain links TRBV19 with TRBJ2-3, with 12 nucleotides matching TRBD2. J gave up 5 bases and V 6 bases, and 12 bases lay outside the gene matches. Germline CDR1 reads LNHDA; CDR2 reads SQIVND (reference sequence). The CDR3 loop spans 17 amino acids. CDR3 in DNA: TGTGCCAGTAGGAAACTAGCGGGAGGCCCCTTGGTAGATACGCAGTATTTT. Encoded protein: CASRKLAGGPLVDTQYF. The full variable domain, completed using reference TRBV19 and TRBJ2-3, is DGGITQSPKYLFRKEGQNVTLSCEQNLNHDAMYWYRQDPGQGLRLIYYSQIVNDFQKGDIAEGYSVSREKKESFPLTVTSAQKNPTAFYLCASRKLAGGPLVDTQYFGPGTRLTVL.

This clone was picked up a small number of times. The chain employs TRBV14 and TRBJ2-6, with D hard to call. V lost 1 base and J lost 4, with 11 bases in between. The CDR3 length is 16 residues. Germline lookup yields CDR1 SGHDN and CDR2 FVKESK. CDR3 in amino acids: CASSQVALGGANVLTF. The CDR3 coding sequence is TGTGCCAGCAGCCAAGTGGCACTCGGGGGGGCCAACGTCCTGACTTTC.

The V gene is TRBV4-2, the J gene TRBJ2-3, with TRBD2 identical over 7 bases. The junction had 8 bases not matched to a gene; V was cut back by 1 base and J by 4 bases. This CDR3 is 16 amino acids long. Germline-derived CDR1 and CDR2 are LGHNA and YNFKEQ. The CDR3 sequence: CASSQGGGSGADTQYF. The CDR3 DNA sequence: TGTGCCAGCAGCCAAGGTGGCGGGAGCGGCGCAGATACGCAGTATTTT.

This chain links TRBV11-2 with TRBJ2-1; no firm D call. CDR1 is SGHAT, CDR2 FQNNGV, per germline. V was shortened by 0 bases and J by 6 bases, with 6 bases between the two germline ends. The CDR3 spans 13 residues. The chain's CDR3 is CASSLEYGNEQFF. The CDR3 bases are TGTGCCAGCAGCTTAGAGTACGGCAATGAGCAGTTCTTC.

The rearrangement links TRBV5-1 to TRBJ2-7; 10 nucleotides line up with TRBD2. The germline V gene has CDR1 SGHRS and CDR2 YFSETQ. J gave up 4 bases and V 2 bases, and 3 bases lay outside the gene matches. The CDR3 is made up of 14 amino acids. This CDR3 reads CASSLLAGRYEQYF. CDR3 nucleotide sequence: TGCGCCAGCAGCTTACTAGCGGGGCGATACGAGCAGTACTTC.

The chain combines TRBV27 with TRBJ1-2; TRBD1 matches 9 bases. J lost 3 bases, V lost 2 bases, and 13 bases had no gene match. This CDR3 region has 18 residues. Germline V gene lookup returns CDR1 MNHEY and CDR2 SMNVEV (reference sequence). This CDR3 is CASSLRRRDRDQHYGYTF. The CDR3, as DNA: TGTGCCAGCAGTTTACGCCGTCGGGACAGGGACCAACACTATGGCTACACCTTC.